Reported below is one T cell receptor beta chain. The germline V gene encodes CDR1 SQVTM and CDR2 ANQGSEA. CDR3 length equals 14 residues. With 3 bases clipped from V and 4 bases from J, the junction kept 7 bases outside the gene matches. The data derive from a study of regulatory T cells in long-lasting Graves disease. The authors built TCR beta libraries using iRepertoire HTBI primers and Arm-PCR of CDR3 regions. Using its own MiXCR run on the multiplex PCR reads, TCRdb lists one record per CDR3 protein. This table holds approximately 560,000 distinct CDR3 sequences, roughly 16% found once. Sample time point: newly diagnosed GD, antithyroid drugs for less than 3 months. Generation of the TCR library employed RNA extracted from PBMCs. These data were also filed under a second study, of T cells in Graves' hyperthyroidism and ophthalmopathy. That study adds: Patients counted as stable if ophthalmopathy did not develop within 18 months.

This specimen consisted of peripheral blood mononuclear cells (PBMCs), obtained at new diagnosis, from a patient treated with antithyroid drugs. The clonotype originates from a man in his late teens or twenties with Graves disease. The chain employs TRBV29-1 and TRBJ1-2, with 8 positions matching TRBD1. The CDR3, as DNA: TGCAGCGTTGATCCGACAGGGGTCATCTATGGCTACACCTTC. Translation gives CSVDPTGVIYGYTF.